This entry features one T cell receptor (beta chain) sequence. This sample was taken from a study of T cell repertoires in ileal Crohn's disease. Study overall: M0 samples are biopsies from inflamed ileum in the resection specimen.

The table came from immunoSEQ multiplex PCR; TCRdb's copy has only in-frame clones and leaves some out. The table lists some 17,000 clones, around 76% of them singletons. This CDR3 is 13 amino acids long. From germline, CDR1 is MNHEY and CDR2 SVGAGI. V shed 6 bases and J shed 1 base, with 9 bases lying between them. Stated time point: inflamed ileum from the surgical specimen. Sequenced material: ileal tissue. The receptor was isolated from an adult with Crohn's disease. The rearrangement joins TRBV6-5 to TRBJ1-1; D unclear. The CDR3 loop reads CASSLRANTEAFF. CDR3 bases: TGTGCCAGCAGCCTGAGGGCGAACACTGAAGCTTTCTTT.